This T cell receptor (beta chain) was profiled in a study of control samples from healthy donors and cancer patients. Data came from immunoSEQ multiplex PCR; TCRdb stores just in-frame clones and leaves some out. The repertoire holds some 140,000 clones, with about nine tenths as singletons. The CDR3 extends over 16 amino acids. CDR1 is LGHNA and CDR2 is YSLEER in the germline V gene. After removal of 0 bases from V and 6 bases from J, the junction contained 4 bases not matched to a gene. Sequencing was carried out using blood. The chain recombines TRBV4-3 with TRBJ2-1, with 11 bases matching TRBD2. The sequence came from a man in his thirties or forties in good health. The CDR3 loop reads CASSQDPLAGANEQFF. The CDR3 DNA is TGCGCCAGCAGCCAAGATCCACTAGCGGGAGCCAATGAGCAGTTCTTC.